This record concerns one TCR beta chain sequence. The CDR3 has 15 residues. Germline V CDR1 and CDR2: LNHDA, SQIVND (reference sequence). With V trimmed by 1 base and J by 6 bases, 6 bases remained unmatched. The data originate from a study of chemoradiotherapy in HPV16-positive cancers. The data were produced by immunoSEQ multiplex PCR, yet TCRdb's version contains in-frame clones alone and is incomplete. The table has 20,000 to 25,000 clones, more than 85% seen once; the top ten hold more than 4%. The receptor was isolated from a human donor with HPV-associated anogenital cancer. The sample was blood, taken from a patient who underwent chemoradiotherapy. The chain carries TRBV19 and TRBJ2-5; 9 nucleotides line up with TRBD1. The CDR3 DNA reads TGTGCCAGTAGTATAGGACAGGGGGATAGACAGACCCAGTACTTC. Translation gives CASSIGQGDRQTQYF. Full variable domain (remainder filled in from reference TRBV19 and TRBJ2-5): DGGITQSPKYLFRKEGQNVTLSCEQNLNHDAMYWYRQDPGQGLRLIYYSQIVNDFQKGDIAEGYSVSREKKESFPLTVTSAQKNPTAFYLCASSIGQGDRQTQYFGPGTRLLVL.